This entry lists 4 T cell receptor beta chains sequenced from one sample in a study of blood T cells in healthy people across ages. The authors ran a second PCR of roughly 6 to 12 cycles using a sample-barcoded 5' primer and a J-beta primer mix. A single record per CDR3 protein comes from TCRdb applying MiXCR to the 5' RACE reads. The sample has hundreds of thousands of distinct CDR3 sequences, over 45% seen once. Specimen: blood. The origin of the receptors is a woman in her sixties or seventies in good health.

This clonotype was picked up a small number of times. V gene TRBV3-1 combines with J gene TRBJ2-7; 7 bases fit TRBD2. Unmatched junction bases numbered 3, after V lost 3 bases and J lost 7 bases. Germline V gene sequence: CDR1 LGHDT, CDR2 YNNKEL (reference sequence). The CDR3 has 12 residues. CDR3 nucleotides: TGTGCCAGCAGCCAGACTAGCCGGGAGCAGTACTTC. Translation gives CASSQTSREQYF.

The chain combines TRBV20-1 with TRBJ1-2; D remains unclear. The length of the CDR3 is 11 residues. Germline V gene sequence: CDR1 DFQATT, CDR2 SNEGSKA (reference sequence). The V and J ends lost 3 bases and 0 bases respectively, with 2 bases between them. Here the CDR3 DNA reads TGCAGTGCTAGTCCTAACTATGGCTACACCTTC. It specifies CSASPNYGYTF.

This clonotype was observed a few times. The J gene is TRBJ2-5, the V gene TRBV6-1; 8 nucleotides match TRBD1. This CDR3 is 18 amino acids long. Trimming cost V 8 bases and J 2 bases; bases outside gene matches: 19. CDR1 MNHNS and CDR2 SASEGT come from the germline V gene. In DNA form, the CDR3 reads TGTGCCAGCTCCTGGAGTCTCCGGGACAGGACTTCACAAGAGACCCAGTACTTC. This codes for CASSWSLRDRTSQETQYF.

This clonotype was observed a handful of times. The rearrangement uses TRBV20-1 and TRBJ1-5; no firm D call. The V and J ends lost 6 bases and 7 bases respectively, with 13 bases between them. CDR1 and CDR2 from the germline V gene are DFQATT and SNEGSKA (reference sequence). This CDR3 region has 12 residues. CDR3 sequence: CSARPGKQPQHF. The CDR3 DNA follows: TGCAGTGCCAGGCCGGGGAAACAGCCCCAGCATTTT.